The rows below give T cell receptor beta chains drawn from one sample of a study of OX40 agonist ivuxolimab in advanced cancers. TCRdb's table, derived via immunoSEQ multiplex PCR, lists solely in-frame clones and lacks some. The sample carries some 62,000 clones, 75% to 95% recorded once. The sample here was CD4+ or CD8+ T cells sorted from blood, taken in a trial of the OX40 agonist ivuxolimab. Source of these receptors: an adult with an advanced solid tumor such as melanoma, head and neck, liver or kidney cancer. Each CDR3 is given with its conserved first and last residue. Fields, in order: V gene, clone size, D gene, J gene, CDR3 protein, CDR3 DNA. The D gene is left open where the match is weak. Rows give clone size only sometimes, using once, few, many, or a class for an expanded clone.

V: TRBV2
size: -
D: -
J: TRBJ1-4
CDR3: CASLMSVNEKLFF
DNA: TGTGCCAGCCTCATGTCGGTTAATGAAAAACTGTTTTTT

V: TRBV5-1
size: -
D: TRBD2
J: TRBJ2-7
CDR3: CASSFSGTPHEQYF
DNA: TGCGCCAGCAGCTTTAGCGGGACGCCCCACGAGCAGTACTTC

V: TRBV7-6
size: once
D: -
J: TRBJ2-7
CDR3: CASSQSTGTALEQYF
DNA: TGTGCCAGCAGCCAGAGTACGGGGACTGCTCTCGAGCAGTACTTC

V: TRBV4-1
size: -
D: -
J: TRBJ2-4
CDR3: CASSRLMGNIQYF
DNA: TGCGCCAGCAGCCGACTCATGGGAAACATTCAGTACTTC

V: TRBV7-2
size: -
D: TRBD1
J: TRBJ1-2
CDR3: CASSLTGTNYGYTF
DNA: TGTGCCAGCAGTCTGACAGGGACTAACTATGGCTACACCTTC

V: TRBV18
size: -
D: -
J: TRBJ2-7
CDR3: CASSPLGDEQYF
DNA: TGTGCCAGCTCACCGTTGGGGGACGAGCAGTACTTC

V: TRBV5-1
size: -
D: -
J: TRBJ2-1
CDR3: CASSLGPTAPDNEQFF
DNA: TGCGCCAGCAGCTTAGGACCCACGGCCCCGGACAATGAGCAGTTCTTC

V: TRBV10-1
size: -
D: TRBD2
J: TRBJ2-3
CDR3: CASSRAGGTDTQYF
DNA: TGCGCCAGCAGTAGGGCGGGAGGCACAGATACGCAGTATTTT

V: TRBV18
size: -
D: TRBD1
J: TRBJ1-2
CDR3: CASSLAGGVPPYGYTF
DNA: TGTGCCAGCAGTTTGGCAGGGGGCGTACCCCCTTATGGCTACACCTTC

V: TRBV6-7
size: -
D: -
J: TRBJ2-1
CDR3: CASTFGGDLNSYNEQFF
DNA: TGTGCCAGCACCTTCGGCGGGGACCTCAACTCCTACAATGAGCAGTTCTTC

V: TRBV11-3
size: -
D: -
J: TRBJ2-6
CDR3: CASSSVGSGANVLTF
DNA: TGTGCCAGCAGCTCGGTGGGTTCTGGGGCCAACGTCCTGACTTTC

V: TRBV6-4
size: -
D: TRBD2
J: TRBJ2-3
CDR3: CASSDSRLAGGPYGTDTQYF
DNA: TGTGCCAGCAGTGACTCTAGACTAGCGGGAGGGCCTTACGGCACAGATACGCAGTATTTT

V: TRBV27
size: -
D: TRBD2
J: TRBJ2-7
CDR3: CASSTPLAGVNEQYF
DNA: TGTGCCAGCAGTACCCCACTAGCGGGAGTCAACGAGCAGTACTTC

V: TRBV6-5
size: few
D: -
J: TRBJ1-1
CDR3: CASSYSMWNTEAFF
DNA: TGTGCCAGCAGTTACTCGATGTGGAACACTGAAGCTTTCTTT

V: TRBV7-9
size: -
D: -
J: TRBJ1-1
CDR3: CASSPQGNPEAFF
DNA: TGTGCCAGCAGCCCGCAGGGGAACCCTGAAGCTTTCTTT

V: TRBV7-6
size: -
D: TRBD2
J: TRBJ2-2
CDR3: CASSLKPNLAGEPANTGELFF
DNA: TGTGCCAGCAGCTTGAAACCTAACCTAGCGGGGGAACCCGCGAACACCGGGGAGCTGTTTTTT

V: TRBV7-9
size: -
D: -
J: TRBJ2-1
CDR3: CASSLEGIQDNEQFF
DNA: TGTGCCAGCAGCTTAGAGGGGATTCAGGACAATGAGCAGTTCTTC

V: TRBV6-5
size: once
D: -
J: TRBJ2-7
CDR3: CASSNLRDRYF
DNA: TGTGCCAGCAGTAATTTACGAGACAGGTACTTC

V: TRBV6-5
size: -
D: -
J: TRBJ1-3
CDR3: CASRGGARNTIYF
DNA: TGTGCCAGCAGAGGTGGGGCTAGAAACACCATATATTTT

V: TRBV6-1
size: -
D: TRBD1
J: TRBJ1-5
CDR3: CASSESGDRGRHQPQHF
DNA: TGTGCCAGCAGTGAATCCGGGGACAGGGGCCGCCATCAGCCCCAGCATTTT

V: TRBV6-6
size: -
D: -
J: TRBJ2-7
CDR3: CASSRYLRDNSYEQYF
DNA: TGTGCCAGCAGTCGATACCTCCGGGATAACTCCTACGAGCAGTACTTC

V: TRBV15
size: -
D: TRBD2
J: TRBJ2-3
CDR3: CATSRGAGSTDTQYF
DNA: TGTGCCACCAGCAGAGGAGCGGGGAGCACAGATACGCAGTATTTT

V: TRBV5-1
size: -
D: TRBD1
J: TRBJ2-7
CDR3: CASSRIQGYYEQYF
DNA: TGCGCCAGCAGCCGTATACAGGGGTACTACGAGCAGTACTTC

V: TRBV11-2
size: -
D: -
J: TRBJ2-1
CDR3: CASSSLGGGSGNEQFF
DNA: TGTGCCAGCAGCTCCCTCGGGGGCGGGAGCGGTAATGAGCAGTTCTTC

V: TRBV30
size: -
D: -
J: TRBJ1-2
CDR3: CAWSRAGTTNYGYTF
DNA: TGTGCCTGGAGTAGGGCGGGCACCACTAACTATGGCTACACCTTC

V: TRBV7-8
size: -
D: TRBD1
J: TRBJ1-5
CDR3: CASSLSPGQNNQPQHF
DNA: TGTGCCAGCAGCTTATCTCCGGGACAGAACAATCAGCCCCAGCATTTT

V: TRBV25-1
size: -
D: -
J: TRBJ2-1
CDR3: CASSEWSGSYNEQFF
DNA: TGTGCCAGCAGTGAATGGAGCGGTTCCTACAATGAGCAGTTCTTC

V: TRBV9
size: -
D: -
J: TRBJ1-2
CDR3: CASSVDPTGIYGYTF
DNA: TGTGCCAGCAGCGTAGACCCCACAGGGATCTATGGCTACACCTTC

V: TRBV5-1
size: once
D: -
J: TRBJ2-7
CDR3: CASNPQGSGYEQYF
DNA: TGCGCCAGCAACCCCCAGGGCTCGGGGTACGAGCAGTACTTC

V: TRBV27
size: -
D: -
J: TRBJ1-1
CDR3: CASSLEPGRVNTEAFF
DNA: TGTGCCAGCAGTTTAGAGCCAGGGAGGGTGAACACTGAAGCTTTCTTT

V: TRBV6-4
size: -
D: TRBD2
J: TRBJ2-2
CDR3: CASSEPIAGANTGELFF
DNA: TGTGCCAGCAGTGAGCCCATAGCGGGAGCGAACACCGGGGAGCTGTTTTTT

V: TRBV10-3
size: -
D: TRBD1
J: TRBJ2-6
CDR3: CAIRVTGESTGSGANVLTF
DNA: TGTGCCATCAGAGTGACAGGGGAGTCAACGGGATCTGGGGCCAACGTCCTGACTTTC

V: TRBV19
size: once
D: -
J: TRBJ1-5
CDR3: CASSMGGRRQPQHF
DNA: TGTGCCAGTAGTATGGGAGGGAGGCGTCAGCCCCAGCATTTT

V: TRBV4-2
size: -
D: -
J: TRBJ1-3
CDR3: CASSPLSGTSGNTIYF
DNA: TGTGCCAGCAGCCCCCTCTCGGGGACCTCTGGAAACACCATATATTTT

V: TRBV19
size: -
D: -
J: TRBJ2-1
CDR3: CASIWGGNEQFF
DNA: TGTGCCAGTATATGGGGCGGCAATGAGCAGTTCTTC

V: TRBV6-6
size: -
D: TRBD2
J: TRBJ2-3
CDR3: CASSRSGRGSTDTQYF
DNA: TGTGCCAGCAGTCGTAGCGGGAGGGGTAGCACAGATACGCAGTATTTT

V: TRBV5-1
size: -
D: TRBD1
J: TRBJ1-1
CDR3: CASSSWTGTEAFF
DNA: TGCGCCAGCAGCTCCTGGACAGGGACTGAAGCTTTCTTT

V: TRBV9
size: -
D: -
J: TRBJ2-6
CDR3: CASSPTGSSGANVLTF
DNA: TGTGCCAGCAGCCCAACAGGGAGCTCTGGGGCCAACGTCCTGACTTTC

V: TRBV6-6
size: -
D: -
J: TRBJ2-3
CDR3: CASGGRGTDTQYF
DNA: TGTGCCTCCGGGGGCAGGGGCACAGATACGCAGTATTTT

V: TRBV21-1
size: -
D: -
J: TRBJ2-7
CDR3: CASSTRDRAVEQYF
DNA: TGTGCCAGCAGCACCCGGGACAGGGCCGTCGAGCAGTACTTC

V: TRBV27
size: -
D: -
J: TRBJ2-3
CDR3: CASVRCTDTQYF
DNA: TGTGCCAGCGTCCGGTGCACAGATACGCAGTATTTT

V: TRBV11-2
size: -
D: TRBD2
J: TRBJ2-1
CDR3: CASSSLAGGYNEQFF
DNA: TGTGCCAGCAGCTCCCTAGCGGGAGGCTACAATGAGCAGTTCTTC

V: TRBV19
size: -
D: -
J: TRBJ1-3
CDR3: CASRIAGGNTIYF
DNA: TGTGCCAGTAGGATTGCCGGTGGAAACACCATATATTTT

V: TRBV4-1
size: -
D: -
J: TRBJ2-1
CDR3: CASSQDSVRVDEQFF
DNA: TGCGCCAGCAGCCAAGATTCGGTCCGCGTAGATGAGCAGTTCTTC

V: TRBV5-5
size: -
D: TRBD2
J: TRBJ2-3
CDR3: CASSLGSGRWADTQYF
DNA: TGTGCCAGCAGCTTGGGTAGCGGGAGATGGGCAGATACGCAGTATTTT

V: TRBV6-4
size: -
D: -
J: TRBJ1-5
CDR3: CASSARYNPGGEGQPQHF
DNA: TGTGCCAGCAGTGCTCGCTACAATCCGGGGGGGGAAGGACAGCCCCAGCATTTT

V: TRBV19
size: -
D: TRBD2
J: TRBJ2-1
CDR3: CASRSGTSGYNEQFF
DNA: TGTGCCAGTCGATCCGGGACTAGCGGTTACAATGAGCAGTTCTTC

V: TRBV30
size: few
D: TRBD1
J: TRBJ1-1
CDR3: CAWSTRQGKEAFF
DNA: TGTGCCTGGAGTACCCGACAGGGAAAGGAAGCTTTCTTT

V: TRBV28
size: -
D: -
J: TRBJ2-2
CDR3: CASIQGPGELFF
DNA: TGTGCCAGCATTCAGGGCCCCGGGGAGCTGTTTTTT

V: TRBV15
size: -
D: -
J: TRBJ2-5
CDR3: CATSRGSDQETQYF
DNA: TGTGCCACCAGCAGGGGTAGCGATCAAGAGACCCAGTACTTC

V: TRBV14
size: -
D: -
J: TRBJ2-2
CDR3: CASSPQGTGELFF
DNA: TGTGCCAGCAGCCCACAGGGTACCGGGGAGCTGTTTTTT

V: TRBV11-2
size: -
D: -
J: TRBJ2-3
CDR3: CASSLDRTSPDTQYF
DNA: TGTGCCAGCAGCTTAGACCGGACTTCTCCAGATACGCAGTATTTT